This T cell receptor (beta chain) was captured in a study of molecular identifiers for immune sequencing clone quantification. Germline V gene data show CDR1 as SGHVS and CDR2 as FNYEAQ. The CDR3 is 15 residues long. V was cut by 5 bases and J by 5 bases, with 15 bases left in between. As CD8+CD4-CCR7+CD45RA+ cells, naive CD8 T cells were sorted. Previously reported methods and listed TCR primers produced the bulk TCR libraries. TCRdb used MiXCR to reprocess the PCR reads, holding one entry per CDR3 protein. Here the sample spans 300,000 to 400,000 distinct CDR3 sequences, about a fifth being singletons. This clonotype was observed many times.

Sequenced: naive CD8+ T cells from blood, with Jurkat cell RNA spiked in. The subset was: FACS-sorted CD8+CD4-CCR7+CD45RA+ naive T cells. This receptor was obtained from a human donor in good health. Some libraries in this study had Jurkat cell RNA spiked in. The V gene is TRBV7-6, the J gene TRBJ1-4; D unresolved. The CDR3 region has the DNA TGTGCCAGCAGCCCCCCCCCCCGGGAAAATGAAAAACTGTTTTTT. It is translated as CASSPPPRENEKLFF.